The present T cell receptor (beta chain) was sequenced within a study of blood T cell repertoires in COVID-19. Background on the study: Acute-phase and convalescent COVID-19 samples originated in the United States, Italy and Spain.

As processed by the authors: For nucleated cells, counts were estimated from reference gene primer amplification. Using immunoSEQ multiplex PCR, the repertoire was profiled, and TCRdb retains in-frame clones only, with some absent. The V and J calls and clone size are taken from that table; D and trimming were inferred from the DNA. The sample shows 490,000 or so clones, less than 90% of them seen only once. The CDR3 spans 16 residues. CDR1 MNHEY and CDR2 SMNVEV come from the germline V gene (reference sequence). Trimming cost V 0 bases and J 2 bases, with 14 bases left between them. Either two negative PCRs, clearance, or symptom resolution qualified Cohort 3 donors as recovered.

The chain employs TRBV27 and TRBJ2-7; D may be TRBD2 (6 bases). Sequencing was performed on PBMCs or T cells enriched from blood (not recorded which). This sequence was found in a woman in her sixties who had recovered from COVID-19. The CDR3 DNA reads TGTGCCAGCAGTTTATCCTGGGGGGTTATGCCCTACGAGCAGTACTTC. The encoded protein is CASSLSWGVMPYEQYF.